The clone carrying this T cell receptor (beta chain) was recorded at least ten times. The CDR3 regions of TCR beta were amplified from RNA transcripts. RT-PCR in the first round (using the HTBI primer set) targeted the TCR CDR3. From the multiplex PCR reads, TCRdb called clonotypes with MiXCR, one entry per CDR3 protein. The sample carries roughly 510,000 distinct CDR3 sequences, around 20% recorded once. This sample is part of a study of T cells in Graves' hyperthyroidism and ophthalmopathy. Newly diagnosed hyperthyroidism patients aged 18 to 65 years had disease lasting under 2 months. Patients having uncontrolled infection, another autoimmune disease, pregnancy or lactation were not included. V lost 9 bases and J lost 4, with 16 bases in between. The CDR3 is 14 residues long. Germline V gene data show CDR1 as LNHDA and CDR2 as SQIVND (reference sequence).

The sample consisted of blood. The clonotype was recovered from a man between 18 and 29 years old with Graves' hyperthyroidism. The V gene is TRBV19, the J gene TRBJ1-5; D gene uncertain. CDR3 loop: CASTSSGVNQPQHF. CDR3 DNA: TGTGCCAGCACCTCGAGCGGGGTAAATCAGCCCCAGCATTTT.